The present T cell receptor beta chain was sequenced within a study of vaccination and CD4 T cells after COVID-19. General study points: Spike mono-reactivity was found in 304 of the 307 vaccine-specific clones identified in convalescent patients.

Sequence data for DNA of cultured CD4+ T cells were generated by the Oncomine TCR Beta short-read assay. Genomic DNA was drawn out of CD4+ T cells grown in culture. TCRdb analysed the PCR reads with MiXCR anew, one entry per CDR3 protein. The sample has fewer than 20,000 distinct CDR3 sequences; about 70% are singletons. The treatment: approximately 11-day PBMC culture with coronavirus spike peptide pools or control peptides (ViraFEST assay). On this clonotype: Its cognate antigen is unknown.

The receptor comes from a human donor who had recovered from COVID-19. Sample: CD4+ T cells from blood, cultured in vitro.

The CDR3 sequence is CASSIDQGTRNSPLHF. The CDR3 DNA is TGTGCCAGTAGTATAGACCAGGGGACGAGGAATTCACCCCTCCACTTT. The genes are TRBV19 and TRBJ1-6; D perhaps matches TRBD1 (6 bases). V was trimmed by 0 bases and J by 7 bases, leaving 13 bases between them. Germline V gene sequence: CDR1 LNHDA, CDR2 SQIVND (reference sequence). The CDR3 is made up of 16 amino acids. Using reference TRBV19 and TRBJ1-6 for the parts outside the CDR3, the full variable domain is DGGITQSPKYLFRKEGQNVTLSCEQNLNHDAMYWYRQDPGQGLRLIYYSQIVNDFQKGDIAEGYSVSREKKESFPLTVTSAQKNPTAFYLCASSIDQGTRNSPLHFGNGTRLTVT.